This TCR beta chain was observed in a study of cytomegalovirus exposure and HLA in healthy donors. 13 Jbeta primers and 60 Vbeta primers were used for the PCR. This table comes from immunoSEQ multiplex PCR, and its TCRdb copy is limited to in-frame clones, with some not included. The sample records 100,000 to 150,000 clones, 15% to 20% being singletons. Study-level results: Presence/absence results assume similar sequencing depth per donor, which may not hold. Within a later analysis, the majority of CMV-associated TCR beta chains appeared HLA-restricted. Analyzed later, association rates of TCRs varied across HLA loci, with DRB1 most and HLA-C fewest. Most of the TCR beta V segments (in an earlier analysis) were productive either about 87% or about 30% of the time.

Germline assignment: CDR1 SEHNR and CDR2 FQNEAQ (reference sequence). The CDR3 has 18 amino acids. The V segment lost 0 bases and the J segment 4 bases; nucleotides outside the gene matches: 14. This clone was seen a single time. Its antigen is not known. This sequence was found in a female donor in good health and CMV-seropositive. What was sequenced was PBMCs. The chain is built from TRBV7-9 and TRBJ2-7, with 8 bases identical to TRBD1. CDR3 DNA sequence: TGTGCCAGCAGCTTAGCTCACAGGGGGGTATGGCGGGGATACGAGCAGTACTTC. It encodes CASSLAHRGVWRGYEQYF.